This is a list of T cell receptor beta chains from one sample in a study of blood T cell repertoires in COVID-19. Sequencing used immunoSEQ multiplex PCR; TCRdb keeps in-frame clones, though not all of them. Seen here are about 170,000 clones, around four fifths observed once, and the top ten hold around a fifth. Sequenced sample: peripheral blood. All receptors derive from a woman in her 70s who had recovered from COVID-19. Both conserved end residues are part of each CDR3. A D gene is named only where the DNA matches it firmly. Size is stated for part of the rows, as once, few or many counts, or as a class when the clone is expanded.

J gene: TRBJ2-1; D gene: .; V gene: TRBV28; clone size: .; CDR3 DNA: TGTGCCAGCACCTGGGGGCACAATGAGCAGTTCTTC; CDR3 protein: CASTWGHNEQFF
J gene: TRBJ2-5; D gene: .; V gene: TRBV24-1; clone size: .; CDR3 DNA: TGTGCCACCAGTGACAAAGAGACCCAGTACTTC; CDR3 protein: CATSDKETQYF
J gene: TRBJ2-1; D gene: .; V gene: TRBV27; clone size: .; CDR3 DNA: TGTGCCAGCACCCACCGGGACTCGGGGAGGAATGAGCAGTTCTTC; CDR3 protein: CASTHRDSGRNEQFF
J gene: TRBJ2-7; D gene: .; V gene: TRBV19; clone size: few; CDR3 DNA: TGTGCCAGTAGTATAGACGGGAGTCTCTACGAGCAGTACTTC; CDR3 protein: CASSIDGSLYEQYF
J gene: TRBJ1-1; D gene: .; V gene: TRBV19; clone size: .; CDR3 DNA: TGTGCCAGTAGGGAGGGCCCCTTGAACACTGAAGCTTTCTTT; CDR3 protein: CASREGPLNTEAFF
J gene: TRBJ1-1; D gene: .; V gene: TRBV5-1; clone size: .; CDR3 DNA: TGCGCCAGCAGCCCCCTTCCAGGGGTTGGGACTGAAGCTTTCTTT; CDR3 protein: CASSPLPGVGTEAFF
J gene: TRBJ1-5; D gene: TRBD1; V gene: TRBV5-4; clone size: .; CDR3 DNA: TGTGCCAGCAGCTTTTCAGGGGGAGAGAGCAATCAGCCCCAGCATTTT; CDR3 protein: CASSFSGGESNQPQHF
J gene: TRBJ1-2; D gene: .; V gene: TRBV6-1; clone size: .; CDR3 DNA: TGTGCCAGCAGTGAAGCCCGTGTAAGGGGAGGCGGCTATGGCTACACCTTC; CDR3 protein: CASSEARVRGGGYGYTF
J gene: TRBJ2-1; D gene: TRBD2; V gene: TRBV11-3; clone size: .; CDR3 DNA: TGTGCCAGCAGTCGCACCCCCGGACTAGCGGGAGTAGGGGAAAAGTTCTTC; CDR3 protein: CASSRTPGLAGVGEKFF
J gene: TRBJ2-1; D gene: .; V gene: TRBV7-2; clone size: .; CDR3 DNA: TGTGCCAGCAGCCCACGACTCGATAACAATGAGCAGTTCTTC; CDR3 protein: CASSPRLDNNEQFF
J gene: TRBJ1-6; D gene: .; V gene: TRBV18; clone size: .; CDR3 DNA: TGTGCCAGCTCACCAACAGGGAGAGGTTCACCCCTCCACTTT; CDR3 protein: CASSPTGRGSPLHF
J gene: TRBJ2-7; D gene: TRBD1; V gene: TRBV28; clone size: few; CDR3 DNA: TGTGCCAGCACCACACCGAACCGGGACAGGGCCTACGAGCAGTACTTC; CDR3 protein: CASTTPNRDRAYEQYF
J gene: TRBJ1-5; D gene: TRBD1; V gene: TRBV7-2; clone size: once; CDR3 DNA: TGTGCCAGCAGACCCACAGGGGGTGGAAATGAGCCCCAGCATTTT; CDR3 protein: CASRPTGGGNEPQHF
J gene: TRBJ2-2; D gene: .; V gene: TRBV24-1; clone size: .; CDR3 DNA: TGTGCCACCCCAACCGGCGGGGAGCTGTTTTTT; CDR3 protein: CATPTGGELFF
J gene: TRBJ1-1; D gene: .; V gene: TRBV4-2; clone size: .; CDR3 DNA: TGTGCCAGCAGCCAAGATTCCAGCAGACGACTATCAAGAGACACTGAAGCTTTCTTT; CDR3 protein: CASSQDSSRRLSRDTEAFF
J gene: TRBJ2-1; D gene: .; V gene: TRBV5-1; clone size: .; CDR3 DNA: TGCGCCAGCAGCTTCGAGCGGGACAATGAGCAGTTCTTC; CDR3 protein: CASSFERDNEQFF
J gene: TRBJ2-3; D gene: TRBD2; V gene: TRBV28; clone size: .; CDR3 DNA: TGTGCCAGCAGTGCTAGCGGACACACAGATACGCAGTATTTT; CDR3 protein: CASSASGHTDTQYF
J gene: TRBJ1-1; D gene: .; V gene: TRBV11-3; clone size: .; CDR3 DNA: TGTGCCAGCAGCGGGTCAAGGGCGGGTACTGAAGCTTTCTTT; CDR3 protein: CASSGSRAGTEAFF
J gene: TRBJ1-5; D gene: TRBD1; V gene: TRBV14; clone size: .; CDR3 DNA: TGTGCCAGCAGCCAAGGGACAGGGAGATGGGGGCCCAGCAATCAGCCCCAGCATTTT; CDR3 protein: CASSQGTGRWGPSNQPQHF
J gene: TRBJ1-1; D gene: .; V gene: TRBV6-5; clone size: once; CDR3 DNA: TGTGCCAGCAGCCCCGTGGGGCCGGAGACTGAAGCTTTCTTT; CDR3 protein: CASSPVGPETEAFF
J gene: TRBJ2-5; D gene: .; V gene: TRBV3-1/TRBV3-2; clone size: .; CDR3 DNA: TGTGCCAGCAGCCAAGATGAGGAGACCCAGTACTTC; CDR3 protein: CASSQDEETQYF
J gene: TRBJ2-7; D gene: .; V gene: TRBV18; clone size: .; CDR3 DNA: TGTGCCAGCTCACCACCCGGGACAAGTGAGCAGTACTTC; CDR3 protein: CASSPPGTSEQYF
J gene: TRBJ1-4; D gene: .; V gene: TRBV6-5; clone size: .; CDR3 DNA: TGTGCCAGCGGAAGGACACAAAATGAAAAACTGTTTTTT; CDR3 protein: CASGRTQNEKLFF
J gene: TRBJ2-7; D gene: .; V gene: TRBV18; clone size: once; CDR3 DNA: TGTGCCAGCTCACCAACAATAAGTTACGAGCAGTACTTC; CDR3 protein: CASSPTISYEQYF
J gene: TRBJ2-1; D gene: .; V gene: TRBV5-1; clone size: .; CDR3 DNA: TGCGCCAGCAGCCGCGGGACAGCGGGCAATGAGCAGTTCTTC; CDR3 protein: CASSRGTAGNEQFF
J gene: TRBJ1-5; D gene: .; V gene: TRBV7-9; clone size: .; CDR3 DNA: TGTGCCAGCAGCTTGGGGCGAGGTCAGCCCCAGCATTTT; CDR3 protein: CASSLGRGQPQHF
J gene: TRBJ1-1; D gene: .; V gene: TRBV20-1; clone size: .; CDR3 DNA: TGCAGTGCTAGTCGGCAGGGAGGTACTGAAGCTTTCTTT; CDR3 protein: CSASRQGGTEAFF
J gene: TRBJ1-1; D gene: .; V gene: TRBV27; clone size: .; CDR3 DNA: TGTGCCAGCGGGAACAGGGTGTGGGGCACTGAAGCTTTCTTT; CDR3 protein: CASGNRVWGTEAFF
J gene: TRBJ1-1; D gene: TRBD1; V gene: TRBV2; clone size: .; CDR3 DNA: TGTGCCAATGAACAGGGGGGACGGACTGAAGCTTTCTTT; CDR3 protein: CANEQGGRTEAFF
J gene: TRBJ2-1; D gene: .; V gene: TRBV7-2; clone size: .; CDR3 DNA: TGTGCCAGCAGCTTAGTGAGATACAATGAGCAGTTCTTC; CDR3 protein: CASSLVRYNEQFF
J gene: TRBJ1-6; D gene: .; V gene: TRBV28; clone size: .; CDR3 DNA: TGTGCCGCCTCGGGGGGCTCCTATAATTCACCCCTCCACTTT; CDR3 protein: CAASGGSYNSPLHF
J gene: TRBJ2-3; D gene: .; V gene: TRBV5-1; clone size: .; CDR3 DNA: TGCGCCAGCAGCCCCCAGGGGTCAGATACGCAGTATTTT; CDR3 protein: CASSPQGSDTQYF
J gene: TRBJ1-3; D gene: TRBD1; V gene: TRBV27; clone size: .; CDR3 DNA: TGTGCCAGCAGTCTAAACAGGGGTCCAGGAAACACCATATATTTT; CDR3 protein: CASSLNRGPGNTIYF
J gene: TRBJ2-1; D gene: .; V gene: TRBV21-1; clone size: .; CDR3 DNA: TGTGCCAGCAGCAAAAGGGGGCCGGGCCCCCGGCCCAATGAGCAGTTCTTC; CDR3 protein: CASSKRGPGPRPNEQFF
J gene: TRBJ2-3; D gene: TRBD2; V gene: TRBV20-1; clone size: .; CDR3 DNA: TGCAGTGCCAGTGGTAGCGGGAGCACAGATACGCAGTATTTT; CDR3 protein: CSASGSGSTDTQYF
J gene: TRBJ1-2; D gene: TRBD1; V gene: TRBV29-1; clone size: .; CDR3 DNA: TGCAGCGTAAACCGGGACAGGTCCTATGGCTACACCTTC; CDR3 protein: CSVNRDRSYGYTF
J gene: TRBJ1-2; D gene: TRBD1; V gene: TRBV6-5; clone size: once; CDR3 DNA: TGTGCCAGCAGTTACTCGGACAGGGGCAACTATGGCTACACCTTC; CDR3 protein: CASSYSDRGNYGYTF
J gene: TRBJ1-1; D gene: .; V gene: TRBV10-3; clone size: .; CDR3 DNA: TGTGCCACACAATCACGTCAGAACACTGAAGCTTTCTTT; CDR3 protein: CATQSRQNTEAFF
J gene: TRBJ1-2; D gene: TRBD1; V gene: TRBV6-1; clone size: .; CDR3 DNA: TGTGCCAGCAGTGAAGAGGGGGCGAGTGGTGGCTACACCTTC; CDR3 protein: CASSEEGASGGYTF
J gene: TRBJ1-6; D gene: .; V gene: TRBV28; clone size: many; CDR3 DNA: TGTGCCAGCAGCCCCCGACAGTCTTATTGGAATTCACCCCTCCACTTT; CDR3 protein: CASSPRQSYWNSPLHF
J gene: TRBJ2-7; D gene: TRBD1; V gene: TRBV27; clone size: .; CDR3 DNA: TGTGCCAGCAGTTTATATGGGACAGGGGGCCCGGAGCAGTACTTC; CDR3 protein: CASSLYGTGGPEQYF
J gene: TRBJ1-6; D gene: .; V gene: TRBV7-8; clone size: .; CDR3 DNA: TGTGCCAGCAGCTTAGTGGGCAGGATCGGGAGATCACCCCTCCACTTT; CDR3 protein: CASSLVGRIGRSPLHF
J gene: TRBJ1-1; D gene: .; V gene: TRBV29-1; clone size: .; CDR3 DNA: TGCAGCGTTGTTTCCTGGGGGGAAAACACTGAAGCTTTCTTT; CDR3 protein: CSVVSWGENTEAFF
J gene: TRBJ2-3; D gene: .; V gene: TRBV18; clone size: .; CDR3 DNA: TGTGCCAGCTCACCACAGGCCGCCCCGGGGACGCAGTATTTT; CDR3 protein: CASSPQAAPGTQYF
J gene: TRBJ1-1; D gene: .; V gene: TRBV29-1; clone size: .; CDR3 DNA: TGCAGCGTTGAGAAGGGGTTCGACACTGAAGCTTTCTTT; CDR3 protein: CSVEKGFDTEAFF
J gene: TRBJ1-1; D gene: .; V gene: TRBV7-9; clone size: .; CDR3 DNA: TGTGCCAGCAGCCACCCCGGGGGGGCTGAAGCTTTCTTT; CDR3 protein: CASSHPGGAEAFF
J gene: TRBJ2-1; D gene: TRBD1; V gene: TRBV6-5; clone size: .; CDR3 DNA: TGTGCCAGCACCCCGAGGTGGGACAGGGACAATGAGCAGTTCTTC; CDR3 protein: CASTPRWDRDNEQFF
J gene: TRBJ2-7; D gene: TRBD2; V gene: TRBV7-2; clone size: .; CDR3 DNA: TGTGCCAGCAGCCGACTAGCGGGAGGCGAGCAGTACTTC; CDR3 protein: CASSRLAGGEQYF